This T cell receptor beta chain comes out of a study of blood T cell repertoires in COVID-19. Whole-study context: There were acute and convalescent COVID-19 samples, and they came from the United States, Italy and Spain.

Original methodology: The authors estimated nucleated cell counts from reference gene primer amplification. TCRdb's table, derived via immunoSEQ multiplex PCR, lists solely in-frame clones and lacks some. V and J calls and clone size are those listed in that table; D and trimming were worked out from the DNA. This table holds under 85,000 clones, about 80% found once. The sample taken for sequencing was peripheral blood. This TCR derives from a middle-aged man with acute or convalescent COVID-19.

CDR3 DNA: TGTGCCAGCAGTCGGGACAGTCTAGCGGGAAATACGCAGTATTTT. Amino acid sequence: CASSRDSLAGNTQYF. This chain uses TRBV28 with TRBJ2-3, with 9 positions matching TRBD2. The CDR3 sequence is 15 residues long. Germline V gene sequence: CDR1 MDHEN, CDR2 SYDVKM. The trim removed 5 bases at V and 7 bases at J, leaving 10 bases unmatched.